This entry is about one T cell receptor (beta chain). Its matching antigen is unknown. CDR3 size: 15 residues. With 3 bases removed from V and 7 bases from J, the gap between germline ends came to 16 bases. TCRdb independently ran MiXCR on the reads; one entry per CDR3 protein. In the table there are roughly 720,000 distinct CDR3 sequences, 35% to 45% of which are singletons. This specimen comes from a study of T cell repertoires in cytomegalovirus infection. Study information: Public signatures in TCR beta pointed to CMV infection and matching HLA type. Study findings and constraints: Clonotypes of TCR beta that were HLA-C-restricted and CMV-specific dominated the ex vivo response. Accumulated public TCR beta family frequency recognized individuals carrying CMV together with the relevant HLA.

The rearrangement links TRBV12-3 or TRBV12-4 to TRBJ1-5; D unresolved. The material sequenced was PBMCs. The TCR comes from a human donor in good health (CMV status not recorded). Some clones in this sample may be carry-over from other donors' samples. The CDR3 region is CASSFMPAMGQPQHF. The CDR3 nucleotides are TGTGCCAGCAGTTTCATGCCGGCTATGGGGCAGCCCCAGCATTTT.